Here is one TCR beta chain with its context. The antigen it binds to is not known. No quality values exist for individual bases; no much larger clone is one base distant. V is cut back by 4 bases and J by 6 bases, with 5 bases in the junction unmatched. The CDR3 covers 15 residues, taking in both the cysteine and the phenylalanine. Only the CDR3 part of the read is kept: 45 bases, read in frame from the first base. Looking up the germline V gene (reference sequence) yields CDR1 SGHNT and CDR2 YYREEE. Whole blood was collected in K2EDTA tubes by collaborating institutions according to the institutions' own protocols. For TCRbeta analysis, collaborator samples were shipped as frozen whole blood, as isolated PBMCs, or as DNA extracted from either sample type. The data were taken from a study of blood T cell repertoires in COVID-19 (dated by TCRdb to about 2020). Study-wide context: The collaborator samples originated in the United States, Italy and Spain and spanned the acute and convalescent phases of COVID-19. Samples came from the ongoing ImmuneRACE study (first 160 participants) plus 1,254 subjects from 6 global collaborators. A de-identified subject ID, COVID-19 status, age in years and sex were almost always included in the sample metadata. Deeply sampled blood TCRbeta repertoires from subjects exposed to, actively infected with, or recovered from COVID-19 were included in the dataset. The repertoires were made available in a free public database intended to serve as a resource for research on the immune response to SARS-CoV-2. Where HLA class I and class II types were available, the types were taken from metadata supplied by the sample provider, not from assay-based typing. The material from the prospective study consisted of cDNA or gDNA derived from T cells, B-cell-depleted T cells, or PBMCs. Paper-wide results and their limitations: How much clinical and demographic metadata was included differed by source and by participant, and the metadata was provided uncurated.

TCRbeta CDR3 regions were amplified from genomic DNA by means of the immunoSEQ Assay, a bias-controlled multiplex PCR. As for how the authors treated the data: The number of nucleated cells in each sample was estimated from the amplification of reference gene primers within the assay. To quantify the absolute abundance of each unique TCRbeta CDR3 rearrangement, sequence reads were collapsed and filtered. For each sample, productive Simpson clonality was calculated by taking the square root of Simpson's diversity index across productive rearrangements. Drawn from immuneACCESS, this table holds only the in-frame rearrangements with V and J called that TCRdb kept. Clones are partly lost; checked studies trace under half to an unresolved V gene and leave the rest unexplained. V, J and clone size reflect that table, while D and trimming were determined from the DNA. For this sample the table gives a few hundred thousand clones, of which almost 85% were detected only once. The ten top clones hold 4.5% to 5.5% of the sample.

What was sequenced was peripheral blood. This TCR derives from a man between 50 and 59 years old with active or convalescent COVID-19. This receptor chain uses TRBV5-4 and TRBJ2-1, with 12 bases in between that match TRBD2. The sequence in DNA is TGTGCCAGCAGCCGACTAGCGGGGGCGGGCAATGAGCAGTTCTTC. This is translated as CASSRLAGAGNEQFF.